This paragraph reports one TCR beta chain. What it binds is unknown. The length of the CDR3 is 15 residues. The V end was cut by 0 bases, the J end by 3 bases, with 12 bases between. CDR1 is SGDLS, CDR2 YYNGEE, per germline. The data stem from a study of T cells in localized non-small cell lung cancer. Sequencing used immunoSEQ multiplex PCR; TCRdb keeps in-frame clones, though not all of them. The sample has some 25,000 clones, approximately 88% seen once. Regarding the study as a whole: Patients showing higher blood T cell density tended to see longer overall survival.

The chain recombines TRBV9 with TRBJ1-2; possibly TRBD1 for D (6 bases). Sample: peripheral blood mononuclear cells, taken before any cancer treatment. The receptor was isolated from a woman aged 40-69 years with stage III lung adenocarcinoma. The CDR3: CASSVGTGQHYGYTF. Here the CDR3 DNA reads TGTGCCAGCAGCGTAGGCACAGGGCAGCACTATGGCTACACCTTC.